The 4 T cell receptor beta chains reported below all come from one sample, sequenced in a study of blood T cell repertoires in COVID-19. The data were produced by immunoSEQ multiplex PCR, yet TCRdb's version contains in-frame clones alone and is incomplete. The sample holds some 200,000 clones, about 95% seen once. Sequencing was carried out using peripheral blood. The receptors derive from a man under 40 with COVID-19, enrolled during active disease.

The CDR3 loop is CASSVGGGGYTF. The CDR3 nucleotides are TGTGCCAGCAGCGTAGGGGGCGGTGGCTACACCTTC. This chain joins TRBV9 and TRBJ1-2; D may be TRBD1 (5 bases). V was trimmed by 0 bases and J by 7 bases, leaving 7 bases between them. Germline V CDR1 and CDR2: SGDLS, YYNGEE. The CDR3 covers 12 residues.

The chain joins TRBV9 to TRBJ1-3; tentative D call: TRBD1 (6 bases). The germline CDR1 and CDR2 sequences are SGDLS and YYNGEE. Trimming cost V 0 bases and J 0 bases, with 10 bases left between them. The CDR3 spans 16 residues. CDR3 coding DNA: TGTGCCAGCAGCGTAGGTCAGGGGAGCTCTGGAAACACCATATATTTT. Protein: CASSVGQGSSGNTIYF. The full variable domain, its missing parts supplied by reference TRBV9 and TRBJ1-3, is DSGVTQTPKHLITATGQRVTLRCSPRSGDLSVYWYQQSLDQGLQFLIQYYNGEERAKGNILERFSAQQFPDLHSELNLSSLELGDSALYFCASSVGQGSSGNTIYFGEGSWLTVV.

Points on this clone: The junction and the germline gene differ at one end; a read error may be behind it. This chain joins TRBV7-9 and TRBJ1-5, with D hard to call. CDR1 and CDR2 (germline): SEHNR, FQNEAQ (reference sequence). The CDR3 is 13 residues long. CDR3 residues: CASSLDGAGPQHF. CDR3 nucleotides: TGTGCCAGCAGTTTAGACGGCGCGGGGCCCCAGCATTTT.

The rearrangement joins TRBV30 to TRBJ1-1; perhaps TRBD1 as D (6 bases). With 3 bases removed from V and 6 bases from J, the gap between germline ends came to 11 bases. Germline CDR1 reads GTSNPN; CDR2 reads SVGIG (reference sequence). The CDR3 runs to 12 residues. The CDR3 reads CAWSTGGAEAFF. DNA for the CDR3: TGTGCCTGGAGCACGGGGGGCGCTGAAGCTTTCTTT.